This passage covers 32 T cell receptor beta chains from one sample sequenced in a study of T cells in Graves' hyperthyroidism and ophthalmopathy. Researchers took RNA transcripts and amplified the TCR beta CDR3 regions from them. First-round RT-PCR of the TCR CDR3 relied on the HTBI primer set. A single record per CDR3 protein comes from TCRdb applying MiXCR to the multiplex PCR reads. Of almost 600,000 distinct CDR3 sequences listed, 14% were seen once; the top ten hold around 5.4%. Sequenced input: blood. The receptor set was obtained from a young woman with Graves' hyperthyroidism that later progressed to Graves' ophthalmopathy.

This sequence joins TRBV3-1 and TRBJ1-3, with D perhaps matching TRBD1 (5 bases). Germline lookup yields CDR1 LGHDT and CDR2 YNNKEL (reference sequence). The CDR3 spans 17 residues. Between the trimmed V and J ends, which lost 3 bases and 2 bases, there was a span of 17 bases. The CDR3 DNA follows: TGTGCCAGCAGCCAGATTCCGGGGGTCCCACCTGGAAACACCATATATTTT. It specifies CASSQIPGVPPGNTIYF.

V gene TRBV19 combines with J gene TRBJ1-1, with D maybe TRBD1 (6 bases). CDR1 is LNHDA and CDR2 is SQIVND in the germline V gene (reference sequence). Trimming left V 10 bases short and J 0 bases short, with 15 bases between. The CDR3 has 14 amino acids. CDR3 region: CATLEGGLNTEAFF. CDR3 DNA: TGTGCCACCTTAGAGGGGGGGCTGAACACTGAAGCTTTCTTT.

This clonotype was counted ten times or more. Written as DNA, the CDR3 is TGTGCCAGCAGTGGTACTTACACGCAGTATTTT. Its protein is CASSGTYTQYF. The gene calls are TRBV28 and TRBJ2-3; D not certain. CDR1 is MDHEN, CDR2 SYDVKM, per germline. V was clipped by 5 bases and J by 9 bases, with 9 bases between them. The CDR3 runs to 11 residues.

This clonotype appeared many times. The chain recombines TRBV28 with TRBJ2-3; 8 bases fit TRBD2. The CDR3 is 15 amino acids. Germline V gene data show CDR1 as MDHEN and CDR2 as SYDVKM. The junction had 7 bases not matched to a gene; V was cut back by 5 bases and J by 3 bases. The CDR3 loop is CASSGPGTRTDTQYF. The CDR3, as DNA: TGTGCCAGCAGTGGACCCGGGACTAGAACAGATACGCAGTATTTT. The full variable domain, in which reference TRBV28 and TRBJ2-3 provide the parts outside the CDR3, is DVKVTQSSRYLVKRTGEKVFLECVQDMDHENMFWYRQDPGLGLRLIYFSYDVKMKEKGDIPEGYSVSREKKERFSLILESASTNQTSMYLCASSGPGTRTDTQYFGPGTRLTVL.

The sample holds a few counts of this clonotype. The chain employs TRBV7-8 and TRBJ2-7, with D tentatively TRBD1 (5 bases). From germline, CDR1 is SGHVS and CDR2 FQNEAQ. V was cut by 1 base and J by 5 bases, with 12 bases left in between. This CDR3 contains 14 residues. CDR3 sequence reads: CASSLVQEMHEQYF. The CDR3 coding sequence is TGTGCCAGCAGCTTAGTACAGGAAATGCACGAGCAGTACTTC. Full variable domain (rest looked up from reference TRBV7-8 and TRBJ2-7): GAGVSQSPRYKVAKRGQDVALRCDPISGHVSLFWYQQALGQGPEFLTYFQNEAQLDKSGLPSDRFFAERPEGSVSTLKIQRTQQEDSAVYLCASSLVQEMHEQYFGPGTRLTVT.

This clonotype was detected only a few times. The gene calls are TRBV20-1 and TRBJ2-7; D may be TRBD2 (6 bases). V gave up 6 bases and J gave up 6 bases, with 15 bases separating them. This CDR3 contains 12 residues. The germline V gene has CDR1 DFQATT and CDR2 SNEGSKA (reference sequence). The CDR3 region is CSARDSSGEQYF. CDR3 nucleotide sequence: TGCAGTGCAAGGGACTCCTCTGGCGAGCAGTACTTC.

This clonotype was seen only a few times. The chain employs TRBV30 and TRBJ2-7; TRBD1 matches at 8 bases. The CDR3 is 12 amino acids. The germline gives CDR1 GTSNPN, CDR2 SVGIG (reference sequence). V lost 5 bases, J lost 3 bases, and 3 bases stayed unmatched. The CDR3 DNA reads as TGTGCCTGGCGACAGGGGATCTACGAGCAGTACTTC. As protein: CAWRQGIYEQYF.

This clonotype was detected ten times or more. The chain links TRBV12-5 to TRBJ2-7, with D hard to call. Trimming stripped 7 bases from V and 3 bases from J, with 13 bases between. The CDR3 has 13 residues. Germline CDR1 and CDR2: LGHNT and FRNRAP. For the CDR3, the DNA is TGTGCTAGTGCCGGGTCAATACTCTACGAGCAGTACTTC. Translation: CASAGSILYEQYF.

This clonotype was counted a few times. This chain uses TRBV20-1 with TRBJ1-4; D is ambiguous. CDR1 is DFQATT and CDR2 is SNEGSKA in the germline V gene (reference sequence). This CDR3 contains 14 residues. Trimming shortened V by 1 base and J by 1 base, and 7 bases separated the two germline ends. The CDR3 DNA is TGCAGTGCTAGAGTTGGGCTAACTAATGAAAAACTGTTTTTT. Translated: CSARVGLTNEKLFF.

In its sample, this clonotype was seen a few times. The CDR3 coding sequence is TGCAGTGCTGGCAGGGGTTTATTCCCTGAAGCTTTCTTT. Protein: CSAGRGLFPEAFF. The chain employs TRBV20-1 and TRBJ1-1; TRBD1 might be the D (6 bases). CDR3 length: 13 amino acids. Trimming took 5 bases from V and 6 from J, leaving 16 bases between them. Germline V CDR1 and CDR2: DFQATT, SNEGSKA (reference sequence).

The table lists this clonotype with many counts. V is TRBV28 and J is TRBJ1-3, with a possible D match to TRBD1 (5 bases). V lost 3 bases and J 0 bases, leaving 15 bases between the germline ends. CDR3 length: 17 residues. Germline V gene data show CDR1 as MDHEN and CDR2 as SYDVKM. CDR3 residues: CASSFLYRLGSGNTIYF. CDR3 DNA sequence: TGTGCCAGCAGTTTTCTTTACAGGCTGGGCTCTGGAAACACCATATATTTT.

This clonotype was seen ten or more times. The V and J genes are TRBV18 and TRBJ1-2; D gene uncertain. V was shortened by 6 bases and J by 4 bases, with 21 bases between the two germline ends. The CDR3 is made up of 16 amino acids. Germline CDR1 and CDR2: KGHSH and LQKENI. This CDR3 is CASSNLMQAKTYGYTF. The CDR3 DNA follows: TGTGCCAGCTCCAACCTGATGCAGGCGAAGACCTATGGCTACACCTTC.

This clonotype was detected only a few times. The chain joins TRBV5-1 to TRBJ2-6; 7 bases align to TRBD1. The V gene's germline CDR1 is SGHRS and CDR2 YFSETQ. V was clipped by 4 bases and J by 1 base; unmatched bases: 11. CDR3 length: 18 residues. The CDR3 loop reads CASSPDGTVGSGANVLTF. The CDR3 DNA reads as TGCGCCAGCAGCCCTGACGGGACAGTTGGATCTGGGGCCAACGTCCTGACTTTC.

This clonotype was seen repeatedly, ten times or more. V and J are TRBV24-1 and TRBJ2-2, with TRBD2 identical over 10 bases. The CDR3 runs 17 residues. CDR1 is KGHDR, CDR2 SFDVKD, per germline. Losses at the gene ends were 4 bases for V and 5 bases for J; bases not matched to a gene: 9. CDR3: CATSDSSSGSWTGELFF. CDR3 sequence (DNA): TGTGCCACCAGTGACTCCTCTAGCGGGAGTTGGACCGGGGAGCTGTTTTTT.

The chain links TRBV9 to TRBJ2-7; 14 nucleotides line up with TRBD2. This CDR3 region has 16 residues. V was pared by 4 bases and J by 3 bases, with 6 bases of the junction left unmatched. Germline CDR1 reads SGDLS; CDR2 reads YYNGEE. The CDR3 loop is CASSPQGTSGSYEQYF. The CDR3 nucleotides read TGTGCCAGCAGCCCTCAAGGGACTAGCGGGAGCTACGAGCAGTACTTC.

Many counts were recorded for this clonotype. The chain joins TRBV12-3 or TRBV12-4 to TRBJ1-1; D unclear. The CDR3 spans 14 residues. Trimming pared 4 bases from V and 0 bases from J, leaving 9 bases between. In DNA form, the CDR3 reads TGTGCCAGCAGTTGGGTCGAAATGAACACTGAAGCTTTCTTT. Protein sequence: CASSWVEMNTEAFF.

CDR3 region: CASSDVGLAGRTGELFF. Written as DNA, the CDR3 is TGTGCCAGCAGTGACGTGGGACTAGCGGGAAGGACCGGGGAGCTGTTTTTT. V is TRBV12-3 or TRBV12-4 and J is TRBJ2-2; 13 positions match TRBD2. V shed 5 bases and J 5 bases; nucleotides not matched to a gene: 8. The CDR3 has 17 residues.

This clonotype has at least ten counts. The chain combines TRBV4-3 with TRBJ1-4, with 9 bases fitting TRBD1. From germline, CDR1 is LGHNA and CDR2 YSLEER. There are 14 residues in the CDR3. J was trimmed by 7 bases and V by 1 base; bases with no gene match: 1. The CDR3 DNA reads TGCGCCAGCAGCCAAGGACAGGGGGGTGAAAAACTGTTTTTT. Protein sequence: CASSQGQGGEKLFF.

This clonotype was detected many times. The chain uses TRBV6-1 and TRBJ1-5; tentatively, D is TRBD1 (6 bases). The V gene's germline CDR1 is MNHNS and CDR2 SASEGT. This CDR3 region has 14 residues. V shed 3 bases and J shed 7 bases, with 13 bases lying between them. CDR3 DNA: TGTGCCAGCAGTGAGCGGGAGGGGGGGCAGCCCCAGCATTTT. Residues: CASSEREGGQPQHF.

This clonotype has at least ten counts. The chain carries TRBV7-2 and TRBJ2-7, with D maybe TRBD2 (6 bases). The CDR3 runs 14 residues. Per the germline V gene, CDR1 is SGHTA and CDR2 is FQGNSA. V gave up 0 bases and J gave up 4 bases, with 10 bases separating them. The CDR3 sequence is CASSLAGRGYEQYF. CDR3 in DNA: TGTGCCAGCAGCTTAGCCGGGAGAGGGTACGAGCAGTACTTC.

This clonotype was seen repeatedly, ten times or more. The chain recombines TRBV6-4 with TRBJ2-3; the match to TRBD2 covers 8 bases. This CDR3 is 15 amino acids long. V dropped 3 bases and J dropped 4; count of bases not matched to a gene: 6. CDR1 is MRHNA and CDR2 is SNTAGT in the germline V gene. The CDR3, as DNA: TGTGCCAGCAGTGAAGCGGGAGATGGCTCAGATACGCAGTATTTT. It yields the protein CASSEAGDGSDTQYF.

This clonotype was detected ten times or more. The V call is TRBV27, the J call TRBJ2-2; possibly TRBD2 for D (7 bases). This CDR3 has 15 amino acids. V shed 7 bases and J shed 4 bases, with 16 bases lying between them. CDR1 is MNHEY, CDR2 SMNVEV, per germline (reference sequence). CDR3 sequence (DNA): TGTGCCAGCAAGGGGGGGGGAGCGAGCACCGGGGAGCTGTTTTTT. This encodes CASKGGGASTGELFF.

This clonotype was found many times. J is TRBJ2-7 and V is TRBV11-3, with 11 bases matching TRBD1. J gave up 4 bases and V 6 bases, and 8 bases lay outside the gene matches. This CDR3 is built from 15 residues. Germline assignment: CDR1 SGHNT and CDR2 YENEEA. In nucleotides, the CDR3 is TGTGCCAGCAGTCCCGCCGGGACAGGGGGTTACGAGCAGTACTTC. It is translated as CASSPAGTGGYEQYF. Full variable domain (remainder filled in from reference TRBV11-3 and TRBJ2-7): EAGVVQSPRYKIIEKKQPVAFWCNPISGHNTLYWYLQNLGQGPELLIRYENEEAVDDSQLPKDRFSAERLKGVDSTLKIQPAELGDSAVYLCASSPAGTGGYEQYFGPGTRLTVT.

This clonotype appeared many times. This chain connects TRBV30 to TRBJ2-7; D might be TRBD1 (6 bases). CDR3 length: 14 amino acids. Trimming took 1 base from V and 3 from J, leaving 13 bases between them. Germline V CDR1 and CDR2: GTSNPN, SVGIG (reference sequence). DNA of the CDR3: TGTGCCTGGAGTGGAACCACAGGGTTCTACGAGCAGTACTTC. Encoded protein: CAWSGTTGFYEQYF.

Regarding this clonotype: No conserved phenylalanine or tryptophan ends this CDR3, so it is likely a read error. This chain connects TRBV27 to TRBJ2-1; D unclear. This CDR3 has 13 amino acids. The V end lost 3 bases, the J end lost 4 bases, and 7 bases lay between the germline ends. From germline, CDR1 is MNHEY and CDR2 SMNVEV (reference sequence). Written as DNA, the CDR3 is TGTGCCAGCAGTTTTACACCTTACAATGAGCAGTTCCTC. Amino acid sequence: CASSFTPYNEQFL.

The chain has TRBV7-6 and TRBJ2-1; D is unresolved. This CDR3 comprises 14 residues. Germline CDR1 and CDR2: SGHVS and FNYEAQ. Trimming stripped 2 bases from V and 5 bases from J, with 10 bases between. The CDR3 coding sequence is TGTGCCAGCAGCTTATCCGAACACCACAATGAGCAGTTCTTC. Its protein is CASSLSEHHNEQFF.

This clonotype was recorded many times. The J gene is TRBJ2-1, the V gene TRBV6-2 or TRBV6-3; 8 nucleotides agree with TRBD1. J gave up 7 bases and V 5 bases, and 7 bases lay outside the gene matches. The CDR3 covers 14 residues. The germline V gene encodes CDR1 MNHEY and CDR2 SVGEGT. CDR3 bases: TGTGCCAGCAGTGGCACAGGGGGTTTTAATGAGCAGTTCTTC. Amino acid sequence: CASSGTGGFNEQFF.

In this sample, this clonotype turned up many times. V is TRBV2 and J is TRBJ1-3, with D maybe TRBD1 (5 bases). Trimming stripped 3 bases from V and 0 bases from J, with 9 bases between. Germline-derived CDR1 and CDR2 are SNHLY and FYNNEI. This CDR3 is built from 15 residues. This chain's CDR3 is CASSEGPRSGNTIYF. CDR3 nucleotides: TGTGCCAGCAGTGAGGGGCCACGCTCTGGAAACACCATATATTTT.

As concerns this clonotype: Being one base from a much bigger clone, this may be a read error. The chain couples TRBV7-9 to TRBJ2-5, with no clear D. CDR1 and CDR2 from the germline V gene are SEHNR and FQNEAQ (reference sequence). The CDR3 sequence is 13 residues long. Trimming shortened V by 6 bases and J by 4 bases, and 12 bases separated the two germline ends. In DNA, the CDR3 is TGTGCCAGCAGTTTCCATATAGCAGAGACCCAGTACTTC. Its protein is CASSFHIAETQYF.

In its sample, this clonotype was seen many times. The chain carries TRBV7-2 and TRBJ2-7; no clear D. The CDR3 runs to 13 residues. Trimming took 2 bases from V and 4 from J, leaving 9 bases between them. CDR1 and CDR2 from the germline V gene are SGHTA and FQGNSA. CDR3: CASSLFGSYEQYF. CDR3 coding DNA: TGTGCCAGCAGCTTATTTGGTAGTTACGAGCAGTACTTC.

The sample holds many counts of this clonotype. The chain couples TRBV29-1 to TRBJ2-3; 10 bases match TRBD2. CDR3 length: 15 residues. The junction had 7 bases not matched to a gene; V was cut back by 1 base and J by 6 bases. Germline-derived CDR1 and CDR2 are SQVTM and ANQGSEA. DNA of the CDR3: TGCAGCGTTGAAGTGACGGGGACTAGCGACGATACGCAGTATTTT. It specifies CSVEVTGTSDDTQYF.

This clonotype has a handful of counts. The chain couples TRBV20-1 to TRBJ2-1; D possibly uses TRBD1 or TRBD2 (5 bases each). The CDR3 is 16 residues long. Germline-derived CDR1 and CDR2 are DFQATT and SNEGSKA (reference sequence). The V end was cut by 6 bases, the J end by 3 bases, with 21 bases between. In DNA, the CDR3 is TGCAGTGCCCCGCTGGGGGAGAGGTCTATCTACAATGAGCAGTTCTTC. As protein: CSAPLGERSIYNEQFF.